This T cell receptor (beta chain) emerged from a study of blood T cells in healthy people across ages. In the study overall: Every two T cells gave about one barcoded beta molecule via template switching.

This clonotype was seen repeatedly, ten times or more. Each donor was a healthy Caucasian individual from Russia, aged about 6 to 95. Staff drew about 10 milliliters of peripheral blood from each donor. Whenever a sample was processed, at least 6 million PBMCs were isolated. The use of a sample-barcoded 5' primer and a J-beta primer mix characterized a second PCR of about 7 to 12 cycles. A single record per CDR3 protein comes from TCRdb applying MiXCR to the 5' RACE reads. The data hold roughly 1.5 million distinct CDR3 sequences, with approximately 39% observed a single time. This CDR3 has 13 residues. Germline loops: CDR1 SQVTM, CDR2 ANQGSEA. Trimming stripped 6 bases from V and 1 base from J, with 12 bases between.

Specimen: blood. The source is a woman under 30 in good health. The chain combines TRBV29-1 with TRBJ1-2, with TRBD1 as a possible D gene (6 bases). For the CDR3, the DNA is TGCAGCGTGGCGACAGGACTTAACTATGGCTACACCTTC. Translated: CSVATGLNYGYTF.